This T cell receptor beta chain was captured by sequencing in a study of beta chain features in type 1 diabetes. Study overall: Sorted cells from all samples, numbering 107,917,701, were examined. Broader study findings: Shorter TCRB CDR3s, moderately but significantly so, marked every one of the four CD4+ subsets in Type 1 diabetes patients. A greater similarity of naive, central memory and Treg TCRB repertoires was seen among patients than among healthy donors. Possibly, sequencing cDNA over-represented cells that had high TCR expression levels.

Per germline, CDR1 SGHDT and CDR2 YYEEEE. The CDR3 totals 16 residues. V trimming: 4 bases; J trimming: 4 bases; junction bases outside the gene matches: 11. Comment on this clone: What it binds is not known.

The whole isolated RNA underwent reverse transcription, so sequencing captured expressed TCRB transcripts. Repertoires were generated with immunoSEQ multiplex PCR, while TCRdb's copy carries only in-frame clones and drops some. The profile shows approximately 46,000 clones, around 40% of them singletons. Naive, central memory, regulatory and stem cell-like memory cells within the CD4+ compartment were sorted using CD45RO/CCR7/CD25/CD127/CD95/CD27. The clonotype comes from a man aged 30 to 45 with type 1 diabetes. The sample taken for sequencing was stem cell memory CD4+ T cells from blood. The gene calls are TRBV5-6 and TRBJ2-7; 10 bases align to TRBD1. CDR3 DNA: TGTGCCAGCAGCGCAAGCCCTGGACAGGGGGTGTACGAGCAGTACTTC. It is translated as CASSASPGQGVYEQYF.